This is a list of T cell receptor beta chains from one sample in a study of OX40 agonist ivuxolimab in advanced cancers. Assay used: immunoSEQ multiplex PCR; TCRdb lists only in-frame clones, some missing. The table includes fewer than 40,000 clones, more than 70% detected once. The source material was CD4+ or CD8+ T cells sorted from blood, sampled in a trial of the OX40 agonist ivuxolimab. The receptors were gathered from an adult with an advanced solid tumor such as melanoma, head and neck, liver or kidney cancer. The CDR3 runs from the conserved cysteine through the conserved F or W. Fields, in order: J gene, V gene, CDR3 protein.

j_gene: TRBJ2-5; v_gene: TRBV9; CDR3aa: CASSPPRGGEPQYF
j_gene: TRBJ2-1; v_gene: TRBV7-3; CDR3aa: CASSATTGVSYNEQFF
j_gene: TRBJ1-1; v_gene: TRBV9; CDR3aa: CASSVGQGKNTEAFF
j_gene: TRBJ2-5; v_gene: TRBV29-1; CDR3aa: CTTASRGETQYF
j_gene: TRBJ2-7; v_gene: TRBV19; CDR3aa: CASSIGLGGYSYEQYF
j_gene: TRBJ1-6; v_gene: TRBV18; CDR3aa: CASSPPGRDWSPLHF
j_gene: TRBJ1-6; v_gene: TRBV4-1; CDR3aa: CASSQDGTGTDSPLHF
j_gene: TRBJ2-7; v_gene: TRBV28; CDR3aa: CASSLGQVLSRGQYF
j_gene: TRBJ2-7; v_gene: TRBV28; CDR3aa: CASGQVSYEQYF
j_gene: TRBJ2-2; v_gene: TRBV4-3; CDR3aa: CASSQVGGQGDWAGELFF
j_gene: TRBJ2-5; v_gene: TRBV5-1; CDR3aa: CASSLQETQYF